A selection of T cell receptor beta chains follows, all from one sample in a study of monozygotic twins with inflammatory bowel disease. TCRdb re-called the 5' RACE reads and catalogs CDR3 proteins one per entry, DNA excluded. The table counts approximately 390,000 distinct CDR3 sequences; approximately 2.3% lies in the top ten. The source material was blood. The source of these receptors is a human donor with ulcerative colitis or Crohn's disease, or a healthy co-twin of an affected twin (not recorded which). CDR3s include the opening cysteine and the closing phenylalanine or tryptophan. Fields, in order: V gene, J gene, CDR3 protein.

V: TRBV28
J: TRBJ1-1
CDR3: CASSPRPAGTEAFF

V: TRBV6-1
J: TRBJ1-1
CDR3: CASRNWGYTEAFF

V: TRBV7-9
J: TRBJ1-5
CDR3: CASSLVGEQPQHF

V: TRBV12-5
J: TRBJ2-7
CDR3: CASGLKGNEQYF

V: TRBV5-1
J: TRBJ2-5
CDR3: CASSLAGIETQYF

V: TRBV5-1
J: TRBJ1-3
CDR3: CASSFVSPSSSGNTIYF

V: TRBV6-5
J: TRBJ1-1
CDR3: CASSSRDNTEAFF

V: TRBV9
J: TRBJ2-5
CDR3: CASSVQGGPGETQYF

V: TRBV20-1
J: TRBJ2-5
CDR3: CSATSPRDAQETQYF

V: TRBV9
J: TRBJ2-7
CDR3: CASSAGTYPYEQYF

V: TRBV20-1
J: TRBJ1-6
CDR3: CSARRRGDYNSPLHF

V: TRBV5-1
J: TRBJ1-2
CDR3: CASHDNFGYTF

V: TRBV7-2
J: TRBJ1-4
CDR3: CASSLSGGTEKLFF

V: TRBV18
J: TRBJ1-3
CDR3: CASSPPAPGRVGNTIYF

V: TRBV3-1
J: TRBJ2-3
CDR3: CASSRLQGLAGGPWDTQYF

V: TRBV12-3/TRBV12-4
J: TRBJ2-2
CDR3: CASSQLGGTGELFF

V: TRBV20-1
J: TRBJ2-2
CDR3: CSAKSPAGGQYGGELFF

V: TRBV30
J: TRBJ1-1
CDR3: CAWSVLSVANTEAFF

V: TRBV6-1
J: TRBJ2-5
CDR3: CASSDRHGHQETQYF

V: TRBV5-1
J: TRBJ1-2
CDR3: CASGDTANYGYTF

V: TRBV27
J: TRBJ2-7
CDR3: CASSLTGNVYEQYF

V: TRBV11-2
J: TRBJ2-1
CDR3: CASSLARTGHRDNEQFF

V: TRBV20-1
J: TRBJ1-2
CDR3: CSARKDYGYTF

V: TRBV20-1
J: TRBJ2-3
CDR3: CSARDQLRTSTDTQYF

V: TRBV5-6
J: TRBJ1-3
CDR3: CASSDGQRLSGNTIYF

V: TRBV20-1
J: TRBJ1-2
CDR3: CSARVTGGYGYTF

V: TRBV3-1
J: TRBJ2-1
CDR3: CASSQVGSSVGEQFF

V: TRBV24-1
J: TRBJ2-5
CDR3: CATSDPGGDSETQYF

V: TRBV6-1
J: TRBJ1-1
CDR3: CASSRATIYKTEAFF

V: TRBV27
J: TRBJ2-7
CDR3: CASRTGPDGEQYF

V: TRBV2
J: TRBJ1-5
CDR3: CASSDLWGGPQHF

V: TRBV7-2
J: TRBJ2-1
CDR3: CASSPSQGSYNEQFF

V: TRBV19
J: TRBJ1-2
CDR3: CASSTQIYGYTF

V: TRBV7-3
J: TRBJ2-1
CDR3: CASSPNEGATEQFF

V: TRBV24-1
J: TRBJ2-5
CDR3: CATSDALGTVGQETQYF

V: TRBV5-1
J: TRBJ2-1
CDR3: CASSGGGRRNEQFF

V: TRBV7-9
J: TRBJ2-1
CDR3: CASRASPTGSKRDEQFF

V: TRBV6-1
J: TRBJ2-1
CDR3: CASSEPVSGFPYEQFF

V: TRBV2
J: TRBJ2-5
CDR3: CASTGAGIIQETQYF

V: TRBV28
J: TRBJ2-1
CDR3: CASSSPGLAVQGQFF

V: TRBV15
J: TRBJ1-5
CDR3: CATSRESAGNSNQPQHF

V: TRBV5-4
J: TRBJ2-7
CDR3: CASSSKTSAEQYF

V: TRBV30
J: TRBJ2-5
CDR3: CACGGRQETQYF

V: TRBV10-2
J: TRBJ1-1
CDR3: CATEGGLNTEAFF

V: TRBV4-3
J: TRBJ2-1
CDR3: CASSQLQTGRNEQFF

V: TRBV7-8
J: TRBJ2-2
CDR3: CASSFRGGTGNTGELFF

V: TRBV20-1
J: TRBJ1-2
CDR3: CSALTGGGGYTF

V: TRBV4-3
J: TRBJ2-3
CDR3: CASSQAGSQYF

V: TRBV12-3/TRBV12-4
J: TRBJ1-2
CDR3: CASSLTGRQYGYTF

V: TRBV24-1
J: TRBJ2-1
CDR3: CATSDAETPYNEQFF

V: TRBV12-3/TRBV12-4
J: TRBJ2-7
CDR3: CASSSVGRNEQYF

V: TRBV14
J: TRBJ1-2
CDR3: CASSHDRLNYGYTF

V: TRBV18
J: TRBJ1-2
CDR3: CASSLDSYNYGYTF

V: TRBV5-1
J: TRBJ2-3
CDR3: CASSPSTFNTQYF

V: TRBV20-1
J: TRBJ2-3
CDR3: CSAQGGYGTDTQYF